The 13 T cell receptor beta chains below were found in one sample sequenced in a study of cytotoxic CD8 clonotypes in ibrutinib-treated CLL. The data were produced by immunoSEQ multiplex PCR, yet TCRdb's version contains in-frame clones alone and is incomplete. The sample lists 200,000 or so clones; 70% were seen once. Sequencing used PBMCs, obtained after 12 months of ibrutinib treatment. Receptors were obtained from a human donor with chronic lymphocytic leukemia.

This chain connects TRBV30 to TRBJ1-3; no reliable D call. The germline CDR1 and CDR2 sequences are GTSNPN and SVGIG (reference sequence). CDR3 length equals 14 residues. Between the trimmed V and J ends, which lost 3 bases and 0 bases, there was a span of 9 bases. CDR3 DNA sequence: TGTGCCTGGAGGCGCAGGAGCTCTGGAAACACCATATATTTT. This encodes CAWRRRSSGNTIYF.

The chain joins TRBV19 to TRBJ1-5; 8 bases align to TRBD1. CDR3 length: 13 residues. In germline, CDR1 is LNHDA, CDR2 SQIVND (reference sequence). The trim removed 6 bases at V and 7 bases at J, leaving 5 bases unmatched. This CDR3 reads CASRNPGGQPQHF. The CDR3 DNA reads as TGTGCCAGTAGGAACCCAGGGGGCCAGCCCCAGCATTTT.

This chain joins TRBV28 and TRBJ2-7; D may be TRBD1 or TRBD2 (5 bases each). The V gene's germline CDR1 is MDHEN and CDR2 SYDVKM. This CDR3 has 16 amino acids. V lost 5 bases and J 3 bases, leaving 20 bases between the germline ends. As DNA, the CDR3 is TGTGCCAGCAGTGGGGGAGAGGCGCTAGAATTCTACGAGCAGTACTTC. Its translation is CASSGGEALEFYEQYF.

The DNA of the CDR3 is TGCGCCAGCAGTTTTATGTCTGGGGCCAACGTCCTGACTTTC. This gives the protein CASSFMSGANVLTF. The chain carries TRBV5-1 and TRBJ2-6; D is uncertain. Germline CDR1 reads SGHRS; CDR2 reads YFSETQ. The CDR3 length is 14 residues. With 5 bases removed from V and 1 base from J, the gap between germline ends came to 7 bases.

Here the CDR3 reads CASSLDAGGYEQYF. As DNA, the CDR3 is TGTGCCAGCAGCTTAGATGCGGGAGGGTACGAGCAGTACTTC. The V gene is TRBV7-2, the J gene TRBJ2-7; 9 nucleotides line up with TRBD2. CDR1 is SGHTA, CDR2 FQGNSA, per germline. CDR3 length: 14 amino acids. J was trimmed by 4 bases and V by 1 base; bases with no gene match: 2.

The chain joins TRBV9 to TRBJ1-6, with D possibly TRBD1 on 5 matching bases. V dropped 5 bases and J dropped 7 bases, with 16 bases sitting between them. The CDR3 is 15 amino acids. The germline gives CDR1 SGDLS, CDR2 YYNGEE. CDR3 in DNA: TGTGCCAGCAGGGAGACCGGGACCCAGAATTCACCCCTCCACTTT. Protein sequence: CASRETGTQNSPLHF.

The sample holds one count of this clone. This rearrangement joins TRBV27 to TRBJ1-1; D gene ambiguous. Germline V gene lookup returns CDR1 MNHEY and CDR2 SMNVEV (reference sequence). This CDR3 has 15 residues. Trimming left V 6 bases short and J 1 base short, with 15 bases between. The CDR3, as DNA: TGTGCCAGCAGGGAGTTCGCACCCGCGAACACTGAAGCTTTCTTT. This translates into CASREFAPANTEAFF.

CDR3 amino acids: CASSGGGVGKETQYF. CDR3 nucleotide sequence: TGTGCCAGCAGCGGGGGAGGGGTTGGCAAAGAGACCCAGTACTTC. V gene TRBV9 combines with J gene TRBJ2-5; 7 nucleotides align to TRBD2. This CDR3 region has 15 residues. Trimming cost V 3 bases and J 3 bases; bases outside gene matches: 8. Germline CDR1 reads SGDLS; CDR2 reads YYNGEE.

The chain is built from TRBV13 and TRBJ1-2; possible D gene TRBD1, 5 bases. This CDR3 comprises 13 residues. Germline CDR1 reads PRHDT; CDR2 reads FYEKMQ (reference sequence). V gave up 7 bases and J gave up 4 bases, with 13 bases separating them. CDR3 sequence reads: CASTRDSPYGYTF. CDR3 sequence (DNA): TGTGCCAGCACCAGAGACAGCCCCTATGGCTACACCTTC.

V and J are TRBV6-5 and TRBJ2-7; 8 bases map to TRBD2. CDR1 is MNHEY and CDR2 is SVGAGI in the germline V gene. The V and J ends lost 8 bases and 6 bases, in that order; junction bases with no gene match: 9. CDR3 length equals 13 residues. The CDR3 is CASGREGPPEQYF. Written as DNA, the CDR3 is TGTGCCAGCGGCCGGGAGGGCCCCCCCGAGCAGTACTTC.

Turning to this clone: Different DNA sequences within this sample yield the same CDR3. V is TRBV7-2 and J is TRBJ2-5; D may be TRBD1 (6 bases). The CDR3 consists of 14 residues. Trimming left V 1 base short and J 4 bases short, with 10 bases between. The germline CDR1 and CDR2 sequences are SGHTA and FQGNSA. The CDR3 coding sequence is TGTGCCAGCAGCTTAGGGGGGCGCGCAGAGACCCAGTACTTC. Its protein is CASSLGGRAETQYF.

The CDR3 reads CASSQLSGADTQYF. CDR3 nucleotide sequence: TGTGCCAGCAGTCAACTATCTGGGGCAGATACGCAGTATTTT. V and J are TRBV27 and TRBJ2-3; D is uncertain. The germline V gene has CDR1 MNHEY and CDR2 SMNVEV (reference sequence). The CDR3 has 14 residues. V was cut by 5 bases and J by 4 bases, with 13 bases left in between.

DNA for the CDR3: TGTGCCAGCAGCTTAGCTAGCGGGGGGCCCAGTACGCAGTATTTT. This translates into CASSLASGGPSTQYF. The chain uses TRBV7-9 and TRBJ2-3; 10 bases agree with TRBD2. With V trimmed by 0 bases and J by 8 bases, 5 bases remained unmatched. The CDR3 runs 15 residues. Germline V gene data show CDR1 as SEHNR and CDR2 as FQNEAQ (reference sequence).